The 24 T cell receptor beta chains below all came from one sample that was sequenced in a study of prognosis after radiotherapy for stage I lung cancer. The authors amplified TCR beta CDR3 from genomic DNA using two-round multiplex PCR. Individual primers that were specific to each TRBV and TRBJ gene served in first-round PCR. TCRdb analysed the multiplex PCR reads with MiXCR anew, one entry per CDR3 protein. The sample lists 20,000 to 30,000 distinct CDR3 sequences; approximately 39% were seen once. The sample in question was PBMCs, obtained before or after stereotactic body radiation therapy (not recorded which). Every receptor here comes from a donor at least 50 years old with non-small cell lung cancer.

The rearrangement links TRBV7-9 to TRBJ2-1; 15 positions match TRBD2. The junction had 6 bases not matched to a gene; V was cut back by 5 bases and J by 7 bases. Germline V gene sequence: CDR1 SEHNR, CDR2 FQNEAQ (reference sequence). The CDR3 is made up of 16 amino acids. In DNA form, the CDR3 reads TGTGCCAGCAGCCTCGGACTAGCGGGAGGGTGGAATGAGCAGTTCTTC. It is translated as CASSLGLAGGWNEQFF.

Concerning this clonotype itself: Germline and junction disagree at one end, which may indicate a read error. The CDR3 DNA is TGCAGTGCTCCACGTTACGGCGGCAATGAGCATTTCTTC. This encodes CSAPRYGGNEHFF. The rearrangement joins TRBV20-1 to TRBJ2-1, with unresolved D. The CDR3 covers 13 residues. Germline V gene sequence: CDR1 DFQATT, CDR2 SNEGSKA (reference sequence).

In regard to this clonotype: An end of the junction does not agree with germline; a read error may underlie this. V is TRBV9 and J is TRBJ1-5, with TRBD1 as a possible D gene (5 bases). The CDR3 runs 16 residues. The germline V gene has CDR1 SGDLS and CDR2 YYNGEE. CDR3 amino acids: CASIVVSGRGDQPQHF. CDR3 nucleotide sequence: TGTGCCAGCATCGTAGTTTCAGGGCGAGGGGATCAGCCCCAGCATTTT.

CDR3 nucleotide sequence: TGTGCCAGCAGCTTGGAGCTAGCGGGGGGAAGGGATACGCAGTATTTT. Amino acid sequence: CASSLELAGGRDTQYF. The rearrangement links TRBV7-9 to TRBJ2-3; TRBD2 agrees at 11 bases. Germline V gives CDR1 SEHNR, CDR2 FQNEAQ (reference sequence). J lost 6 bases, V lost 3 bases, and 8 bases had no gene match. This CDR3 has 16 amino acids.

CDR3 nucleotide sequence: TGCAGTGCTTCCCAGACAGGGACCCTCTATGGCTACACCTTC. Amino acids: CSASQTGTLYGYTF. The chain couples TRBV20-1 to TRBJ1-2; 7 positions agree with TRBD1. The V gene's germline CDR1 is DFQATT and CDR2 SNEGSKA (reference sequence). V shed 5 bases, J shed 4 bases, and the junction held 10 bases outside the gene matches. This CDR3 contains 14 residues.

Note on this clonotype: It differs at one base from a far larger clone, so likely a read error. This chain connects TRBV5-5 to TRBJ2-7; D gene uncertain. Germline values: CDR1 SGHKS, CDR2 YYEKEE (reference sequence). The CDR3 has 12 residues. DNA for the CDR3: TGTGCCAGCAGCGTAAGACATTACGATCAGTACTTC. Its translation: CASSVRHYDQYF.

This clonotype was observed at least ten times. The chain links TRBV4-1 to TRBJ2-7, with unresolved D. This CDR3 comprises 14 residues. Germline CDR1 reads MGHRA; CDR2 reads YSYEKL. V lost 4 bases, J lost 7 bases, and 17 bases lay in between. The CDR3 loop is CASSRPHGPLEQYF. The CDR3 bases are TGCGCCAGCAGCCGACCCCACGGGCCGTTGGAGCAGTACTTC.

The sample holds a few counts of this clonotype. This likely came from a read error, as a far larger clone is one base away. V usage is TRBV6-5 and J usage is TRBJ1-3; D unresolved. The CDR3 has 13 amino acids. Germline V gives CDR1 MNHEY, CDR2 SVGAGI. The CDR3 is CASRYFGGNTIYF. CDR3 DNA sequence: TGTGCCAGCAGGTACTTCGGGGGAAACACCATATATTTT.

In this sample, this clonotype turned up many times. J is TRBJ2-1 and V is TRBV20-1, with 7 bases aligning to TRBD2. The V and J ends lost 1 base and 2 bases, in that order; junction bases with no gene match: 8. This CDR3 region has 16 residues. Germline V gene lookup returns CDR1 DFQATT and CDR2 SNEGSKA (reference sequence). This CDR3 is CSARAPLAETYNEQFF. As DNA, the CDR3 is TGCAGTGCTAGAGCCCCTCTAGCGGAAACCTACAATGAGCAGTTCTTC.

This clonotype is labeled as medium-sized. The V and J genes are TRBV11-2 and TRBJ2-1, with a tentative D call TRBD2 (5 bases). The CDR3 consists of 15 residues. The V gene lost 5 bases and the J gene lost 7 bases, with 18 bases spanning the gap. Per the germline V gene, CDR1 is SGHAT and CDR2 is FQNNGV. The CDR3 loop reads CASSPPLGVENEQFF. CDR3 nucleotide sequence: TGTGCCAGCAGCCCCCCCCTGGGAGTGGAAAATGAGCAGTTCTTC.

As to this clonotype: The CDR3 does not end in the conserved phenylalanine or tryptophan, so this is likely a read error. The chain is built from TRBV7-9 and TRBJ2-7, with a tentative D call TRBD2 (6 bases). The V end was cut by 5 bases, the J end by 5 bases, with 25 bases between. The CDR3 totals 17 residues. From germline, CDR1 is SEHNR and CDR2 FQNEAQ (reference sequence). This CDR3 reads CASSPESRTIWRDEQYL. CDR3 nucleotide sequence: TGTGCCAGCAGCCCCGAGAGTCGGACTATCTGGAGAGACGAGCAGTACCTC.

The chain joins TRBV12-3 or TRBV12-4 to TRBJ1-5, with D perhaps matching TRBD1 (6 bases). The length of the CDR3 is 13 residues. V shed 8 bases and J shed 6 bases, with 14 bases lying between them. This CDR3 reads CASWHREGQPQHF. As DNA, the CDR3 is TGTGCCAGCTGGCACAGGGAGGGTCAGCCCCAGCATTTT.

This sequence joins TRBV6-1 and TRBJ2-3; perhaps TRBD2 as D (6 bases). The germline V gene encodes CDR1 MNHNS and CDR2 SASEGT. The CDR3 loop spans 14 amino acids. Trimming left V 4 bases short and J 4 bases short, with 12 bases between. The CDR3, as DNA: TGTGCCAGCAGTGCTGGGACTGAGGCAGATACGCAGTATTTT. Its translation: CASSAGTEADTQYF.

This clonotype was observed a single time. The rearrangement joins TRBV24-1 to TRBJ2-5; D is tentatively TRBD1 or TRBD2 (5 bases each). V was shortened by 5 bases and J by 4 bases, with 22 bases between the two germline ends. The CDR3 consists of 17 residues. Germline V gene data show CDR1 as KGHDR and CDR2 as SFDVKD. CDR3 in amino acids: CATSGPPRGVGVETQYF. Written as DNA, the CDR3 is TGTGCCACCAGTGGCCCCCCAAGGGGAGTTGGCGTAGAGACCCAGTACTTC.

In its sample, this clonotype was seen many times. This CDR3 is CASSLAGGTGFMNTEAFF. CDR3 coding DNA: TGCGCCAGCAGCTTGGCCGGGGGGACAGGGTTCATGAACACTGAAGCTTTCTTT. This chain links TRBV5-1 with TRBJ1-1, with 9 bases matching TRBD1. This CDR3 spans 18 amino acids. Germline V gives CDR1 SGHRS, CDR2 YFSETQ. With V trimmed by 0 bases and J by 0 bases, 9 bases remained unmatched.

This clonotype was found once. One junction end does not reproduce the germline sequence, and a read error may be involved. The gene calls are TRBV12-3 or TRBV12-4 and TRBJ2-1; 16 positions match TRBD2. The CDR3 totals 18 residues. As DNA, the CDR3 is TGTGTCAGCACCCCAGGGACTAGCGGGAGGGCTTGGAACAACGAGCAGTTCTTC. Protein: CVSTPGTSGRAWNNEQFF.

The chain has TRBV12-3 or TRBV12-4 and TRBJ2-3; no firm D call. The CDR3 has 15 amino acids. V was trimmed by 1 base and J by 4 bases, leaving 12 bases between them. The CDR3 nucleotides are TGTGCCAGCAGTTTAGGTCACTCCCAGGCAGATACGCAGTATTTT. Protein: CASSLGHSQADTQYF.

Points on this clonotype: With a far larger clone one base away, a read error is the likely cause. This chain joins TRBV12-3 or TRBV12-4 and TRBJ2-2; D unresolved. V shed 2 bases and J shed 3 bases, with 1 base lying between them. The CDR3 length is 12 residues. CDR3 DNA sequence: TGTGCCAGCAGTTTATACACCGGGGAGCTGTTTTTT. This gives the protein CASSLYTGELFF.

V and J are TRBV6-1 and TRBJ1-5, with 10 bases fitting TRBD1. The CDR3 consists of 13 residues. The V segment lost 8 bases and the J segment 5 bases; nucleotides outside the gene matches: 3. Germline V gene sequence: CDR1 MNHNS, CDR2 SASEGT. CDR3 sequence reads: CASGQGEYQPQHF. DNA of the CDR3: TGTGCCAGCGGACAGGGGGAGTATCAGCCCCAGCATTTT.

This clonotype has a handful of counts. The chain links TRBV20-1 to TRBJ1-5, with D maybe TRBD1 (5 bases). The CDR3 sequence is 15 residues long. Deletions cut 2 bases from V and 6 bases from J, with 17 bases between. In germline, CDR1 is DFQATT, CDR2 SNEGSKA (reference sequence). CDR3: CSARQRQGDSQPQHF. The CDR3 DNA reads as TGCAGTGCTAGACAGCGGCAGGGAGACAGTCAGCCCCAGCATTTT.

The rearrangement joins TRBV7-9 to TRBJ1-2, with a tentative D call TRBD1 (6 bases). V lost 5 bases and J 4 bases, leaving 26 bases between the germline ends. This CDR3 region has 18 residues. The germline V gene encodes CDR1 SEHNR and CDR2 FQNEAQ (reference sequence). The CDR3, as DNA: TGTGCCAGCAGCCCTATCGACTCTTCTGCGACAGGTCTCTATGGCTACACCTTC. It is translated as CASSPIDSSATGLYGYTF.

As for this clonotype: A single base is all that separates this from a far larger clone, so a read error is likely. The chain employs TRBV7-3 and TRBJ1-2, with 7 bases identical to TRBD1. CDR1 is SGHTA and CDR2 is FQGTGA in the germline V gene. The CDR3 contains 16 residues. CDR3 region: CAISLGTVSLGNGYTF. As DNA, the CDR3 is TGTGCCATCAGCCTCGGGACAGTGTCCCTGGGGAATGGCTACACCTTC.

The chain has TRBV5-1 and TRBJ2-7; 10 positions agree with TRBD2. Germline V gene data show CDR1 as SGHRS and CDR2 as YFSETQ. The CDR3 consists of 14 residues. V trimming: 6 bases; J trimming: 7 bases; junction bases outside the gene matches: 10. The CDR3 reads CASTLAGEVGEQYF. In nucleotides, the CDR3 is TGCGCCAGCACCCTAGCGGGAGAAGTAGGGGAGCAGTACTTC.

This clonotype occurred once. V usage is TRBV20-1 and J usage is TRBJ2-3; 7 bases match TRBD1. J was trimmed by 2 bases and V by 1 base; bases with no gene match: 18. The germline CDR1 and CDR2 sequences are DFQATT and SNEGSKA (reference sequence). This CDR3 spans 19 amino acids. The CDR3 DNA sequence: TGCAGTGCTAGAGGGGAGTCGATCCGGAAGACAGGGCCCACAGATACGCAGTATTTT. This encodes CSARGESIRKTGPTDTQYF.